This TCR beta chain was identified in a study of T cells in localized non-small cell lung cancer. Profiling relied on immunoSEQ multiplex PCR, and the TCRdb table lists in-frame clones only, not all of them. The table records over 1,400 clones, 35% to 45% of them present only once. Study-level findings and limits: Uninvolved adjacent lung had higher T cell clonality than tumor and all other tissues. Longer survival (overall) was linked to higher T cell density in blood. Multi-region tumor sequencing was not done, so intratumor heterogeneity could not be excluded. Median 57 top-100 tumor clones were shared with paired adjacent lung.

Comment on this clone: What it recognizes is unknown.

V was pared by 6 bases and J by 3 bases, with 14 bases between. The CDR3 spans 14 residues. Germline values: CDR1 MDHEN, CDR2 SYDVKM. The TCR sequence derives from a male donor at least 60 years old with stage I squamous cell lung carcinoma. The V and J genes are TRBV28 and TRBJ1-2; D gene uncertain. Sequenced material: lung tumor tissue, taken before any cancer treatment. The CDR3 sequence is CASRLTGSYYGYTF. CDR3 sequence (DNA): TGTGCCAGCAGGCTGACCGGGAGCTACTATGGCTACACCTTC.